The clone carrying this T cell receptor (beta chain) was detected many times. Patients with uncontrolled infections, other autoimmune diseases, pregnancy or lactation were excluded. The sample is drawn from a study of T cells in Graves' hyperthyroidism and ophthalmopathy. CDR1 is SGHRS and CDR2 is YFSETQ in the germline V gene. CDR3 length: 15 amino acids. The V and J ends lost 0 bases and 5 bases respectively, with 14 bases between them. What was amplified from RNA transcripts were TCR beta CDR3 regions. A set of HTBI primers served as the primers for a first-round RT-PCR of the TCR CDR3. One entry per CDR3 protein results from TCRdb running MiXCR on the multiplex PCR reads. The sample shows about 210,000 distinct CDR3 sequences, approximately 20% of them seen only once.

The clonotype comes from a man aged 40-55 years with Graves' hyperthyroidism. The sample comprised blood. The V gene is TRBV5-1, the J gene TRBJ1-2; unclear D gene. As DNA, the CDR3 is TGCGCCAGCAGCTTGGCCGGGCAGAAGGGATATGGCTACACCTTC. Protein sequence: CASSLAGQKGYGYTF.